This T cell receptor (beta chain) was identified in a study of blood T cell repertoires in COVID-19 (dated by TCRdb to about 2020). As for the study more broadly: Samples covering the acute and convalescent phases of COVID-19 were provided by collaborators in the United States, Italy and Spain. The material from the prospective study consisted of cDNA or gDNA derived from T cells, B-cell-depleted T cells, or PBMCs. Subjects who had been exposed to COVID-19, were actively infected with it, or had recovered from it provided the deeply sampled blood TCRbeta repertoires that made up the dataset. The repertoires were released in a freely available public database intended as a resource for research on the immune response to SARS-CoV-2. Samples were obtained from the ongoing ImmuneRACE study (first 160 participants) and from over 1,000 subjects provided by 6 global collaborators. The sample metadata nearly always contained a de-identified subject ID, COVID-19 status, age in years and sex. Where available, HLA class I and class II types were obtained from metadata supplied by the sample provider rather than from assay-based typing.

The sample holds a few counts of this clone. It has no known antigen specificity. No much larger clone exists at a distance of one base, and base qualities are not known. Germline trimming: 4 bases from V, 3 bases from J; junction bases outside gene matches: 17. CDR1 and CDR2, looked up from the germline V gene, are MDHEN and SYDVKM. The CDR3 sequence holds 19 residues, the cysteine and phenylalanine included. The entry retains the CDR3 DNA only, 57 bases that are in frame from base 1. TCRbeta CDR3 regions were amplified from genomic DNA by means of the immunoSEQ Assay, a bias-controlled multiplex PCR. In the paper's pipeline: Within the assay, amplification of reference gene primers was used to estimate how many nucleated cells each sample contained. Sequence reads were collapsed and filtered to measure the absolute abundance of every unique TCRbeta CDR3 rearrangement. Productive Simpson clonality was computed per sample as the square root of Simpson's diversity index over productive rearrangements. TCRdb carries this immuneACCESS record with in-frame sequences only. Its versions omit some clonotypes, under half of them owing to an unresolved V gene in the studies checked, with the rest unexplained. That table is the source of V, J and clone size, and D and trimming were worked out from the DNA. This sample comprises 110,000 to 150,000 clones, around 73% of them detected only once. The ten largest clones represent over 5% of the sample.

Broader findings and caveats from the paper: The quantity of clinical and demographic metadata differed by source and by participant and was supplied without curation.

Participants in the prospective study were aged about 18 to 89 years, lived in 20 to 30 United States geographic areas, and enrolled through a virtual design. In the prospective study, participants were assigned to cohorts based on the clinical history participants reported in a screening survey and a study questionnaire. Recovered participants in ImmuneRACE Cohort 3 were defined as having two consecutive negative NP/OP PCR tests, clearance from a healthcare professional, or resolution of symptoms. In the prospective study, whole blood, serum and a nasopharyngeal or oropharyngeal swab were collected from each participant by mobile phlebotomists. Prospective study participants could optionally give additional blood draws and questionnaires over an approximately two-month period. Prospective study blood samples were shipped either frozen or at room temperature before DNA extraction.

This TCR derives from a woman aged 45-65 years who had recovered from COVID-19. In this chain, TRBV28 is recombined with TRBJ1-4, with 7 bases in between that match TRBD1. The sequenced sample consisted of PBMCs or T cells enriched from blood (not recorded which). The CDR3 is CASSSPGLTGRVANEKLFF. At the DNA level, the sequence is TGTGCCAGCAGTTCTCCGGGATTGACAGGGCGAGTAGCTAATGAAAAACTGTTTTTT.